The 2 T cell receptor beta chains presented below share a single source sample, sequenced in a study of blood T cell repertoires in COVID-19. Sequencing was performed with immunoSEQ multiplex PCR; in TCRdb, only in-frame clones are kept and a portion is missing. The sample has about 170,000 clones, approximately 84% seen once. The sequencing sample was made of PBMCs or T cells enriched from blood (not recorded which). The receptor source for this set is a man in his forties or fifties who had recovered from COVID-19.

V usage is TRBV5-1 and J usage is TRBJ1-1; 9 bases are shared with TRBD1. Looked up from germline, CDR1 is SGHRS and CDR2 is YFSETQ. V was pared by 0 bases and J by 1 base, with 4 bases of the junction left unmatched. The CDR3 runs 16 residues. The CDR3 sequence: CASSLGDRAGNTEAFF. The CDR3 DNA is TGCGCCAGCAGCTTGGGGGACAGGGCCGGGAACACTGAAGCTTTCTTT.

This clone was seen only once. J is TRBJ2-3 and V is TRBV7-2, with D perhaps TRBD1 (7 bases). The CDR3 consists of 15 residues. Germline-derived CDR1 and CDR2 are SGHTA and FQGNSA. Between the trimmed V and J ends, which lost 5 bases and 4 bases, there was a span of 16 bases. The CDR3 DNA reads TGTGCCAGCAGCCCGACTAGGGGGCTGGCAGATACGCAGTATTTT. Translated: CASSPTRGLADTQYF.